These 31 T cell receptor beta chains were all obtained from the same sample, sequenced in a study of blood T cell repertoires in COVID-19. Sequencing was performed with immunoSEQ multiplex PCR; in TCRdb, only in-frame clones are kept and a portion is missing. The sample lists tens of thousands of clones; nearly 90% were seen once. Sequencing was done on a sample of peripheral blood. These receptor sequences come from a man between 65 and 85 years old with acute or convalescent COVID-19.

V gene TRBV5-5 combines with J gene TRBJ1-1; no clear D. With 0 bases removed from V and 3 bases from J, the gap between germline ends came to 6 bases. Germline CDR1 and CDR2: SGHKS and YYEKEE (reference sequence). This CDR3 comprises 13 residues. The DNA for the CDR3 is TGTGCCAGCAGCTTGGCAGGCCACACTGAAGCTTTCTTT. Its protein is CASSLAGHTEAFF.

The chain employs TRBV7-9 and TRBJ1-1; TRBD1 might be the D (6 bases). CDR1 is SEHNR, CDR2 FQNEAQ, per germline (reference sequence). This CDR3 is 13 amino acids long. V lost 4 bases, J lost 4 bases, and 10 bases lay in between. CDR3: CASSYREGTEAFF. In DNA form, the CDR3 reads TGTGCCAGCAGCTACAGGGAGGGCACTGAAGCTTTCTTT.

V gene TRBV7-9 combines with J gene TRBJ2-1; tentative D call: TRBD1 (5 bases). Germline-derived CDR1 and CDR2 are SEHNR and FQNEAQ (reference sequence). The length of the CDR3 is 14 residues. V dropped 0 bases and J dropped 9 bases, with 12 bases sitting between them. The CDR3 DNA is TGTGCCAGCAGCTTAGCGGCAGGGCCTGGTGAGCAGTTCTTC. Translated: CASSLAAGPGEQFF.

The rearrangement links TRBV5-1 to TRBJ2-3; D is perhaps TRBD1 (6 bases). V lost 4 bases and J 0 bases, leaving 9 bases between the germline ends. Germline V gene data show CDR1 as SGHRS and CDR2 as YFSETQ. The CDR3 spans 14 residues. CDR3 in amino acids: CASSPDSSTDTQYF. The CDR3 bases are TGCGCCAGCAGCCCGGACAGCAGCACAGATACGCAGTATTTT.

The genes are TRBV12-3 or TRBV12-4 and TRBJ2-2; D gene uncertain. The CDR3 length is 12 residues. V lost 3 bases and J lost 6, with 5 bases in between. This chain's CDR3 is CASSFSPGELFF. For the CDR3, the DNA is TGTGCCAGCAGTTTCTCTCCCGGGGAGCTGTTTTTT.

This clone was found a few times. This chain joins TRBV11-2 and TRBJ2-5, with TRBD2 matching 9 bases. V trimming: 3 bases; J trimming: 1 base; junction bases outside the gene matches: 0. CDR3 length: 14 amino acids. CDR1 is SGHAT and CDR2 is FQNNGV in the germline V gene. CDR3 bases: TGTGCCAGCAGCTTTAGCGGGAGCCAAGAGACCCAGTACTTC. The encoded protein is CASSFSGSQETQYF.

This clone was detected once. The V and J genes are TRBV9 and TRBJ2-1, with D possibly TRBD2 on 8 matching bases. V lost 3 bases and J 2 bases, leaving 21 bases between the germline ends. CDR1 is SGDLS and CDR2 is YYNGEE in the germline V gene. This CDR3 region has 18 residues. The CDR3 nucleotides read TGTGCCAGCAGCGACACGGGACTAGGGGGCTCCCCCTACAATGAGCAGTTCTTC. Translated: CASSDTGLGGSPYNEQFF.

V and J are TRBV11-2 and TRBJ1-2, with D possibly matching TRBD1 (6 bases). CDR1 and CDR2 from the germline V gene are SGHAT and FQNNGV. V lost 0 bases, J lost 3 bases, and 17 bases lay in between. The CDR3 has 17 amino acids. The CDR3 DNA sequence: TGTGCCAGCAGCTTAGAAGCAGGGACAACTCCCTACTATGGCTACACCTTC. This gives the protein CASSLEAGTTPYYGYTF.

The J gene is TRBJ2-3, the V gene TRBV4-1, with TRBD2 matching over 13 bases. Trimming cost V 1 base and J 5 bases; bases outside gene matches: 12. Per germline, CDR1 MGHRA and CDR2 YSYEKL. This CDR3 has 19 residues. This CDR3 reads CASSQALTGLAGAIDTQYF. Written as DNA, the CDR3 is TGCGCCAGCAGCCAAGCCCTGACAGGACTAGCGGGGGCTATAGATACGCAGTATTTT.

This chain connects TRBV5-1 to TRBJ1-5; perhaps TRBD1 as D (5 bases). The CDR3 totals 15 residues. Per the germline V gene, CDR1 is SGHRS and CDR2 is YFSETQ. The V gene lost 2 bases and the J gene lost 3 bases, with 12 bases spanning the gap. CDR3 sequence: CASSFSGGNNQPQHF. CDR3 nucleotides: TGCGCCAGCAGCTTCTCTGGGGGGAACAATCAGCCCCAGCATTTT.

This sequence joins TRBV6-5 and TRBJ1-2; unclear D gene. Trimming left V 0 bases short and J 13 bases short, with 15 bases between. Per the germline V gene, CDR1 is MNHEY and CDR2 is SVGAGI. This CDR3 is 13 amino acids long. The CDR3 DNA reads TGTGCCAGCAGTTACTCAGGCGGGGATAGTGGCACCTTC. Protein product: CASSYSGGDSGTF.

The chain links TRBV5-1 to TRBJ2-7, with 9 bases matching TRBD1. Losses at the gene ends were 5 bases for V and 1 base for J; bases not matched to a gene: 4. This CDR3 has 14 residues. Germline V lookup: CDR1 SGHRS, CDR2 YFSETQ. The CDR3 loop is CASRGQGPSYEQYF. In DNA form, the CDR3 reads TGCGCCAGCAGGGGACAGGGCCCGTCCTACGAGCAGTACTTC.

The chain recombines TRBV19 with TRBJ1-1, with unresolved D. The CDR3 runs 13 residues. The germline V and J ends were trimmed by 7 bases and 3 bases, with 12 bases remaining between them. Germline V gene lookup returns CDR1 LNHDA and CDR2 SQIVND (reference sequence). CDR3 protein: CASIRGGYTEAFF. DNA for the CDR3: TGTGCCAGTATCCGGGGAGGATACACTGAAGCTTTCTTT.

V and J are TRBV13 and TRBJ1-5; the match to TRBD1 covers 7 bases. This CDR3 is built from 14 residues. CDR1 is PRHDT, CDR2 FYEKMQ, per germline (reference sequence). V shed 5 bases, J shed 4 bases, and the junction held 5 bases outside the gene matches. CDR3 residues: CASSRQGVNQPQHF. CDR3 in DNA: TGTGCCAGCAGCCGACAGGGAGTGAATCAGCCCCAGCATTTT.

The V and J genes are TRBV5-1 and TRBJ1-1; 8 nucleotides align to TRBD1. The germline V gene has CDR1 SGHRS and CDR2 YFSETQ. Germline trimming cut 4 bases from V and 2 bases from J; bases unmatched to any gene: 16. The CDR3 is made up of 18 amino acids. Written as DNA, the CDR3 is TGCGCCAGCAGCCCAACCGGACAGGGTCCCGATTTTAACACTGAAGCTTTCTTT. It codes for CASSPTGQGPDFNTEAFF.

This clone was detected only once. The rearrangement uses TRBV19 and TRBJ1-6; 7 positions match TRBD1. With V trimmed by 4 bases and J by 10 bases, 13 bases remained unmatched. This CDR3 contains 16 residues. Germline CDR1 is LNHDA and CDR2 is SQIVND (reference sequence). The CDR3 protein is CASSKDRPSIGSPLHF. CDR3 DNA sequence: TGTGCCAGTAGTAAGGACAGGCCCTCCATAGGATCACCCCTCCACTTT.

The chain uses TRBV18 and TRBJ2-2; tentative D call: TRBD2 (5 bases). The V and J ends lost 1 base and 2 bases respectively, with 8 bases between them. Germline V CDR1 and CDR2: KGHSH, LQKENI. This CDR3 has 15 residues. The chain's CDR3 is CASSPRTLNTGELFF. Written as DNA, the CDR3 is TGTGCCAGCTCACCACGGACTCTAAACACCGGGGAGCTGTTTTTT.

Here the CDR3 reads CASSQGGQGYNEQFF. The DNA of the CDR3 is TGTGCCAGCAGCCAAGGGGGACAGGGTTACAATGAGCAGTTCTTC. The chain combines TRBV3-1 (or the pseudogene TRBV3-2) with TRBJ2-1; 9 nucleotides align to TRBD1. This CDR3 has 15 amino acids. V trimming: 1 base; J trimming: 4 bases; junction bases outside the gene matches: 2. Germline V lookup: CDR1 LGHDT, CDR2 YNNKEL (reference sequence).

This chain's CDR3 is CSTVPPLAGGTDTQYF. CDR3 sequence (DNA): TGCAGCACCGTTCCCCCTCTAGCGGGAGGCACAGATACGCAGTATTTT. The genes are TRBV29-1 and TRBJ2-3, with 10 bases fitting TRBD2. This CDR3 has 16 amino acids. In germline, CDR1 is SQVTM, CDR2 ANQGSEA. The J segment lost 1 base and the V segment lost 8 bases, leaving 12 bases of the junction unmatched.

The chain has TRBV28 and TRBJ1-3; D remains unclear. This CDR3 contains 15 residues. Germline CDR1 MDHEN, CDR2 SYDVKM. Between the trimmed V and J ends, which lost 2 bases and 0 bases, there was a span of 8 bases. This chain's CDR3 is CASSLTQDSGNTIYF. In DNA, the CDR3 is TGTGCCAGCAGTTTAACCCAGGACTCTGGAAACACCATATATTTT.

This chain joins TRBV29-1 and TRBJ1-1; TRBD1 is a possible D gene (6 bases). Germline CDR1 reads SQVTM; CDR2 reads ANQGSEA. The CDR3 covers 14 residues. V was shortened by 5 bases and J by 1 base, with 14 bases between the two germline ends. CDR3 in amino acids: CSVKFQGPNTEAFF. The DNA for the CDR3 is TGCAGCGTTAAGTTTCAGGGGCCGAACACTGAAGCTTTCTTT.

The chain recombines TRBV7-2 with TRBJ1-1; 8 nucleotides align to TRBD1. V shed 5 bases, J shed 0 bases, and the junction held 5 bases outside the gene matches. The germline CDR1 and CDR2 sequences are SGHTA and FQGNSA. The CDR3 is 15 residues long. The CDR3 loop is CASSRTGPLNTEAFF. For the CDR3, the DNA is TGTGCCAGCAGCCGGACAGGGCCGCTGAACACTGAAGCTTTCTTT.

This clone occurred a few times. The chain links TRBV18 to TRBJ2-5, with 7 bases matching TRBD1. Trimming removed 4 bases from V and 2 bases from J; junction bases left unmatched: 4. The V gene's germline CDR1 is KGHSH and CDR2 LQKENI. The CDR3 totals 14 residues. CDR3 in DNA: TGTGCCAGCTCACTAACACAGGGGCAAGAGACCCAGTACTTC. It specifies CASSLTQGQETQYF.

The chain joins TRBV10-1 to TRBJ1-3; D gene ambiguous. V was shortened by 8 bases and J by 3 bases, with 5 bases between the two germline ends. The CDR3 runs to 11 residues. Germline lookup yields CDR1 WNHNN and CDR2 SYGVQD (reference sequence). CDR3 sequence reads: CASGFGNTIYF. CDR3 sequence (DNA): TGCGCCAGCGGCTTTGGAAACACCATATATTTT.

J is TRBJ1-1 and V is TRBV19, with 7 bases lining up with TRBD1. Trimming cost V 6 bases and J 5 bases; bases outside gene matches: 12. Germline CDR1 reads LNHDA; CDR2 reads SQIVND (reference sequence). The CDR3 is made up of 15 amino acids. CDR3 amino acids: CASRTKGARRTEAFF. In DNA form, the CDR3 reads TGTGCCAGTAGAACTAAGGGGGCTCGCAGGACTGAAGCTTTCTTT.

In this sample, this clone turned up once. V is TRBV5-1 and J is TRBJ2-3; the match to TRBD2 covers 7 bases. The CDR3 extends over 16 amino acids. J lost 4 bases, V lost 5 bases, and 13 bases had no gene match. Per germline, CDR1 SGHRS and CDR2 YFSETQ. CDR3 sequence reads: CASRQTGLRQPDTQYF. The CDR3 DNA follows: TGCGCCAGCAGACAAACGGGACTACGCCAACCAGATACGCAGTATTTT.

The V call is TRBV6-5, the J call TRBJ2-1; 11 bases line up with TRBD2. CDR3 size: 14 residues. From germline, CDR1 is MNHEY and CDR2 SVGAGI. The J segment lost 5 bases and the V segment lost 4 bases, leaving 1 base of the junction unmatched. The CDR3: CASSLLAGDNEQFF. In nucleotides, the CDR3 is TGTGCCAGCAGTTTACTAGCGGGGGACAATGAGCAGTTCTTC.

The V and J genes are TRBV27 and TRBJ2-7, with TRBD1 as a possible D gene (5 bases). CDR1 and CDR2 (germline): MNHEY, SMNVEV (reference sequence). The CDR3 runs 16 residues. Trimming removed 5 bases from V and 2 bases from J, with 19 bases in between. CDR3: CASSVNRITSTYEQYF. DNA for the CDR3: TGTGCCAGCAGTGTAAACAGGATCACTTCAACCTACGAGCAGTACTTC.

This chain links TRBV5-4 with TRBJ1-4; 10 nucleotides align to TRBD1. The trim removed 3 bases at V and 8 bases at J, leaving 4 bases unmatched. CDR1 and CDR2 (germline): SGHNT, YYREEE (reference sequence). This CDR3 is built from 14 residues. The CDR3 sequence is CASSSRDRGEKLFF. Here the CDR3 DNA reads TGTGCCAGCAGCTCCCGGGACAGGGGAGAAAAACTGTTTTTT.

This sequence joins TRBV7-9 and TRBJ2-5, with 9 nucleotides matching TRBD2. This CDR3 has 16 residues. Germline V gene lookup returns CDR1 SEHNR and CDR2 FQNEAQ (reference sequence). V lost 5 bases, J lost 4 bases, and 11 bases stayed unmatched. The CDR3 here is CASSIYSGGFVETQYF. The DNA for the CDR3 is TGTGCCAGCAGCATTTATAGCGGGGGATTTGTAGAGACCCAGTACTTC.

This chain uses TRBV6-5 with TRBJ1-1; D unresolved. Per germline, CDR1 MNHEY and CDR2 SVGAGI. The V gene lost 8 bases and the J gene lost 5 bases, with 15 bases spanning the gap. The CDR3 is 13 residues long. The CDR3 is CASRTARRTEAFF. The CDR3 nucleotides read TGTGCCAGCCGGACGGCGAGGAGGACTGAAGCTTTCTTT.